This T cell receptor beta chain was sequenced for a study of OX40 agonist ivuxolimab in advanced cancers. Using immunoSEQ multiplex PCR, the repertoire was profiled, and TCRdb retains in-frame clones only, with some absent. The sample lists 77,000 or so clones, about nine tenths occurring once. The specimen comprised CD4+ or CD8+ T cells sorted from blood, sampled in a trial of the OX40 agonist ivuxolimab. This clonotype was obtained from an adult with an advanced solid tumor such as melanoma, head and neck, liver or kidney cancer.

The CDR3 spells CASSYSADTQYF. The CDR3 nucleotides read TGTGCCAGCAGCTATAGCGCCGATACGCAGTATTTT. V and J are TRBV13 and TRBJ2-3, with a tentative D call TRBD2 (5 bases). V was cut by 4 bases and J by 6 bases, with 8 bases left in between. The CDR3 spans 12 residues. Germline CDR1 reads PRHDT; CDR2 reads FYEKMQ (reference sequence). Combining the CDR3 with reference TRBV13 and TRBJ2-3 gives the whole variable domain AAGVIQSPRHLIKEKRETATLKCYPIPRHDTVYWYQQGPGQDPQFLISFYEKMQSDKGSIPDRFSAQQFSDYHSELNMSSLELGDSALYFCASSYSADTQYFGPGTRLTVL.